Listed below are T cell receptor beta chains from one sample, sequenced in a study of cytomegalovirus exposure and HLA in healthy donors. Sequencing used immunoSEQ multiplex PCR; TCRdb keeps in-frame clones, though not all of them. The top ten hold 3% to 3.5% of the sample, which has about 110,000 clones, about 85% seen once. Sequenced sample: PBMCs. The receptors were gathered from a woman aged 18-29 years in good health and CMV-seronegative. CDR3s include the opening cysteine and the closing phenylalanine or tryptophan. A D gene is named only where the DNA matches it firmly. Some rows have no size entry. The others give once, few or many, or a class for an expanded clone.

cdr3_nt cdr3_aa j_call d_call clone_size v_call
TGCGCCAGCAGCCCCGCGGCGGGGGGCCCGCGATACGGGCAGTACTTC CASSPAAGGPRYGQYF TRBJ2-7 TRBD2 NA TRBV5-1
TGTGCCAGTATTGGGGAGGCCACTGAAGCTTTCTTT CASIGEATEAFF TRBJ1-1 NA NA TRBV19
TGTGCCAGCAGCCCGACTGGGGGCCTCTACGAGCAGTACTTC CASSPTGGLYEQYF TRBJ2-7 NA NA TRBV11-2
TGTGCCTGGAGTGTACGACTAGCGGGGGGGACCGGGGAGCTGTTTTTT CAWSVRLAGGTGELFF TRBJ2-2 TRBD2 NA TRBV30
TGTGCCAGCAGCGTAGAGTCAGGGTTTAACGGCTACACCTTC CASSVESGFNGYTF TRBJ1-2 NA NA TRBV9
TGTGCCAGCAGCCCCGGATGGACAGGGAGCGACGAGCAGTACTTC CASSPGWTGSDEQYF TRBJ2-7 TRBD1 NA TRBV6-1
TGTGCCACCAGCAGGCTGGAGTTTGTGAACACTGAAGCTTTCTTT CATSRLEFVNTEAFF TRBJ1-1 NA NA TRBV15
TGTGCCAGCAGCTCCGGGGGAAATCAGCCCCAGCATTTT CASSSGGNQPQHF TRBJ1-5 NA once TRBV6-5
TGTGCCAGTAGTACGACAGCTAATCAGCCCCAGCATTTT CASSTTANQPQHF TRBJ1-5 NA NA TRBV19
TGTGCCAGTAGTATGGGGACAAACCGTGAAGCTTTCTTT CASSMGTNREAFF TRBJ1-1 NA NA TRBV19
TGTGCCAGCAGTGGCGGACTAGCGGGGGACAATGAGCAGTTCTTC CASSGGLAGDNEQFF TRBJ2-1 TRBD2 NA TRBV6-4
TGTGCCAGCAGTGACGTGACAGTAGAAGGATCGCACTACGAGCAGTACTTC CASSDVTVEGSHYEQYF TRBJ2-7 NA few TRBV25-1
TGTGCATCAGGGGGCATCTATGGCTACACCTTC CASGGIYGYTF TRBJ1-2 TRBD1 few TRBV7-6
TGTGCCAGCTACAATACAGGATTCACTGAAGCTTTCTTT CASYNTGFTEAFF TRBJ1-1 NA NA TRBV6-5
TGTGCCATCAGAGGACAGGGTACGATGAACACTGAAGCTTTCTTT CAIRGQGTMNTEAFF TRBJ1-1 TRBD1 NA TRBV10-3
TGTGCCAGCAGCCGAGAGTACCAAGAGACCCAGTACTTC CASSREYQETQYF TRBJ2-5 NA NA TRBV11-2
TGTGCCAGCAGTGAACCCAGGTCCTCAAGCACAGATACGCAGTATTTT CASSEPRSSSTDTQYF TRBJ2-3 NA NA TRBV25-1
TGTGCCAGCAGTCAAAGACAGGGGGCGGGCACCGGGGAGCTGTTTTTT CASSQRQGAGTGELFF TRBJ2-2 TRBD1 once TRBV27
TGTGCCACCAGCAGAGGGCAGGGTGAAGCTTTCTTT CATSRGQGEAFF TRBJ1-1 NA many TRBV15
TGTGCCAGCAGTAGAGAAGGGACTATCGGAAACACCATATATTTT CASSREGTIGNTIYF TRBJ1-3 NA NA TRBV2
TGCGCCAGCAGGTCTCAGGGCGACTACGAGCAGTACTTC CASRSQGDYEQYF TRBJ2-7 NA NA TRBV5-1
TGTGCCAGCAGCTCGGCTAGCGGGTCGTATGAGCAGTTCTTC CASSSASGSYEQFF TRBJ2-1 TRBD2 NA TRBV5-4
TGTGCCAGCTCACGGCCTAGCGGGGGACTCAGCTCCTACGAGCAGTACTTC CASSRPSGGLSSYEQYF TRBJ2-7 TRBD2 NA TRBV18
TGTGCCAGCAGTTTAAGCTGGCAGGGGAAATCCTACGAGCAGTACTTC CASSLSWQGKSYEQYF TRBJ2-7 NA NA TRBV27
TGTGCCAGCAGCAAAGGACAGTTTTACGAGCAGTACTTC CASSKGQFYEQYF TRBJ2-7 NA NA TRBV11-2
TGTGCCAGCAGCCCTACCCTCTCAGGGGGCGGAAGCTATGGCTACACCTTC CASSPTLSGGGSYGYTF TRBJ1-2 TRBD1 NA TRBV5-4
TGTGCCAGCAGTGAAAGTCAGGGTCTGGTGACCCAGTACTTC CASSESQGLVTQYF TRBJ2-5 NA NA TRBV2
TGTGCCAGCAGCCCGGACGGGGGGAGGAGCTACGAGCAGTACTTC CASSPDGGRSYEQYF TRBJ2-7 TRBD2 NA TRBV11-1
TGTGCCAGCAGCCGGACAGACACTAATCAGCCCCAGCATTTT CASSRTDTNQPQHF TRBJ1-5 NA NA TRBV7-9
TGTGCCAGCAGTTTAGGTCAGGGTGGCACCGGGGAGCTGTTTTTT CASSLGQGGTGELFF TRBJ2-2 NA NA TRBV27
TGTGCCAGCGCGACAGCGAACACCGGGGAGCTGTTTTTT CASATANTGELFF TRBJ2-2 NA NA TRBV25-1
TGTGCCAGCCTCACCGACCTAGGCGAGCAGTACTTC CASLTDLGEQYF TRBJ2-7 NA NA TRBV2
TGTGCCAGCAGTTCATCCGTTAGGAGTTTCTATGGCTACACCTTC CASSSSVRSFYGYTF TRBJ1-2 NA NA TRBV7-9
TGTGCCAGCAGTCCAACCGTCGGACAGGGGGACTATGGCTACACCTTC CASSPTVGQGDYGYTF TRBJ1-2 TRBD1 NA TRBV28
TGTGCCAGCAGCTTTTACAGGGATGACTACGAGCAGTACTTC CASSFYRDDYEQYF TRBJ2-7 NA NA TRBV7-6
TGTGCCAGCAGTTTAGTGGGGGGTAACTATGGCTACACCTTC CASSLVGGNYGYTF TRBJ1-2 NA NA TRBV28
TGTGCCAGCAGCCAAGACTACTCCCCCGCATACGAGCAGTACTTC CASSQDYSPAYEQYF TRBJ2-7 NA once TRBV4-2
TGTGCCAGCAGCTTAGCAGGGGATTGGGAGCAGTTCTTC CASSLAGDWEQFF TRBJ2-1 NA NA TRBV13
TGTGCCAGCAGTGAAACGGATGTGCTCCCCGGGGATACGCAGTATTTT CASSETDVLPGDTQYF TRBJ2-3 NA once TRBV6-1
TGTGCCAGCAGTACAGGGGAAATTAGCACCGGGGAGCTGTTTTTT CASSTGEISTGELFF TRBJ2-2 TRBD1 NA TRBV27
TGTGCCAGTAGCCCGGACACCCTAAACTATGGCTACACCTTC CASSPDTLNYGYTF TRBJ1-2 NA few TRBV19
TGTGCCAGCAGCCAAGAAGCCAGCGGGGGGGCCTACAATGAGCAGTTCTTC CASSQEASGGAYNEQFF TRBJ2-1 TRBD2 NA TRBV4-2
TGTGCCAGCAGATTCGGGAGCTACCAAGAGACCCAGTACTTC CASRFGSYQETQYF TRBJ2-5 NA NA TRBV2
TGTGCCAGCTCACCAACTCAGACAGCGAACACCGGGGAGCTGTTTTTT CASSPTQTANTGELFF TRBJ2-2 NA NA TRBV18
TGTGCCAGCAGCGTAGACGGGGATGGCTACACCTTC CASSVDGDGYTF TRBJ1-2 NA NA TRBV9
TGTGCCAGCTCAGGAGACTCGGGACTAGCGGGAAACACCGGGGAGCTGTTTTTT CASSGDSGLAGNTGELFF TRBJ2-2 TRBD2 NA TRBV18
TGTGCCAGCAGTTTAGGACTCCTCGAGACCCAGTACTTC CASSLGLLETQYF TRBJ2-5 NA NA TRBV27
TGTGCCAGCAGCCGGGACAGAAACACCGGGGAGCTGTTTTTT CASSRDRNTGELFF TRBJ2-2 TRBD1 NA TRBV2